This is a list of T cell receptor beta chains from one sample in a study of cytomegalovirus exposure and HLA in healthy donors. Using immunoSEQ multiplex PCR, the repertoire was profiled, and TCRdb retains in-frame clones only, with some absent. The sample yields approximately 160,000 clones, 70% to 90% seen once. Source material: PBMCs. These receptors were obtained from a woman aged 18-29 years in good health and CMV-seropositive. Both conserved end residues are trimmed from each CDR3. A D gene is named only where the DNA matches it firmly.

v_gene	j_gene	d_gene	len	CDR3aa
TRBV6-1	TRBJ2-5	TRBD1	13	ASRKIRTGGETQY
TRBV6-6	TRBJ1-2	TRBD1	11	ASSSQGNYGYT
TRBV11-3	TRBJ1-1	-	14	ASSPGLNGGGTEAF
TRBV19	TRBJ2-7	-	12	ASSRAGTTYEQY
TRBV7-2	TRBJ2-4	TRBD2	15	ASSLTSSRETKNIQY
TRBV25-1	TRBJ1-5	-	12	ASSESGVNQPQH
TRBV29-1	TRBJ2-2	-	10	SVSGMTGELF
TRBV6-5	TRBJ2-5	TRBD2	13	ASRLAGEILETQY
TRBV10-1	TRBJ2-3	TRBD2	11	ASGSGSTDTQY
TRBV5-1	TRBJ2-5	-	11	ASASQLQETQY
TRBV7-9	TRBJ2-1	TRBD2	14	ASSLVWTSGGNEQF
TRBV5-1	TRBJ2-1	TRBD1	12	ASTMTGLVNEQF
TRBV10-1	TRBJ2-7	-	7	ASQGEQY
TRBV2	TRBJ1-2	-	12	ASSEATYRMGYT
TRBV11-2	TRBJ1-3	TRBD1	15	ASSGGTGGLRGNTIY
TRBV4-3	TRBJ2-3	TRBD2	16	ASSQDPPLAGGADTQY
TRBV19	TRBJ1-3	-	14	ASSIFRTVSGNTIY
TRBV14	TRBJ2-7	-	11	ASSHEQGYEQY
TRBV4-2	TRBJ2-7	TRBD2	15	ASSQELAGGRAYEQY
TRBV6-5	TRBJ2-7	TRBD2	13	ASRPSGTHSYEQY
TRBV6-5	TRBJ1-4	-	12	ASSYSSINEKLF
TRBV28	TRBJ1-1	-	11	ASSLSAGTEAF
TRBV10-1	TRBJ2-2	-	12	ASSNRQNTGELF
TRBV6-1	TRBJ2-7	TRBD2	13	ASSEGPSGTYEQY
TRBV7-9	TRBJ2-7	-	11	ASSTSPGDEQY
TRBV5-4	TRBJ2-1	TRBD2	14	ASSLGTSGRAVEQF
TRBV6-5	TRBJ1-5	-	12	ASTPGRGNQPQH
TRBV6-5	TRBJ2-2	-	12	ASSYSAGTGELF
TRBV4-1	TRBJ1-2	-	12	ASSQEGQSYGYT
TRBV19	TRBJ2-3	TRBD2	14	ASTTTGGTSGMAQY
TRBV5-1	TRBJ2-6	-	13	ASSPVYSGANVLT
TRBV11-3	TRBJ2-3	TRBD2	14	ASSTGTSGRTDTQY
TRBV14	TRBJ1-2	TRBD1	15	ASSQEQGGRANYGYT
TRBV6-5	TRBJ2-1	TRBD2	13	ASSYSGSGSLGQF
TRBV11-2	TRBJ2-1	TRBD1	11	ASKDRAYNEQF
TRBV7-2	TRBJ2-7	TRBD1	13	ASSEDRDPSYEQY
TRBV4-1	TRBJ2-5	TRBD1	13	ASSLSEGATETQY
TRBV7-6	TRBJ2-7	-	10	ASSSGGHEQY
TRBV5-1	TRBJ2-1	TRBD2	15	ASSSGTSGRAYDEQF
TRBV9	TRBJ2-2	TRBD2	13	ASSVASGNTGELF
TRBV7-8	TRBJ1-4	TRBD1	13	ASSPGTGMDEKLF
TRBV2	TRBJ2-5	-	12	ASSGSEVQETQY
TRBV6-5	TRBJ1-1	-	11	ASSYRRESEAF
TRBV5-1	TRBJ2-1	TRBD2	13	ASSLTSGTYNEQF
TRBV6-6	TRBJ1-2	-	14	ASIQPGRGGVYGYT
TRBV29-1	TRBJ2-7	-	14	SVAPARRELSYEQY
TRBV28	TRBJ2-5	TRBD2	13	ASSLNLAGQETQY
TRBV11-2	TRBJ2-5	-	13	ASSFIANPGETQY
TRBV28	TRBJ2-3	TRBD2	14	ASRATLAGNTDTQY
TRBV19	TRBJ1-5	TRBD1	12	ASSLGQGNQPQH
TRBV7-7	TRBJ2-5	-	12	ASSSGTSGETQY
TRBV6-4	TRBJ2-1	-	13	ASSPGSHPGDEQF
TRBV4-3	TRBJ1-2	-	13	ASSQSGEINYGYT
TRBV18	TRBJ2-7	-	11	ASSPPTDYEQY
TRBV6-5	TRBJ2-7	-	12	ASRNRGKRYEQY